Described below is a single TCR beta chain sequence and its context. RNA transcripts were the template for amplifying TCR beta CDR3 regions. Carried out on the TCR CDR3, a first-round RT-PCR used the HTBI primer set. From the multiplex PCR reads, TCRdb called clonotypes with MiXCR, one entry per CDR3 protein. The top ten hold less than 65% of the sample, which has 300,000 to 400,000 distinct CDR3 sequences, 15% to 20% seen once. V was clipped by 5 bases and J by 3 bases, with 13 bases between them. The CDR3 totals 14 residues. This specimen comes from a study of T cells in Graves' hyperthyroidism and ophthalmopathy.

This sequence was found in a woman in her 50s with Graves' hyperthyroidism. This chain uses TRBV12-3 or TRBV12-4 with TRBJ1-2; the D gene is possibly TRBD1 (6 bases). The sequencing input was blood. CDR3 DNA: TGTGCCAGCAGTGGGTGGCAGGGGCACTATGGCTACACCTTC. It codes for CASSGWQGHYGYTF.